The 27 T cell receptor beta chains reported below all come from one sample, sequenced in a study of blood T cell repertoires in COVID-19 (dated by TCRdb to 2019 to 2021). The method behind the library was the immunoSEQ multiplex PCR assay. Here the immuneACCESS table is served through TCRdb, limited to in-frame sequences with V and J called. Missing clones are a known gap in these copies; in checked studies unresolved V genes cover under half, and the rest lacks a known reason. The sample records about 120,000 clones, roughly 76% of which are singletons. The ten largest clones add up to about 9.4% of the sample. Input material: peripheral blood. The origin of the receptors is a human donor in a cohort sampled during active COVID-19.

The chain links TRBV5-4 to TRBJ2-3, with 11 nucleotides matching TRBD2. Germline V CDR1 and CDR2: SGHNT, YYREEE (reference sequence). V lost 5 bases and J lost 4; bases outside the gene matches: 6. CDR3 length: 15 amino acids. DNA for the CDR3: TGTGCCAGCAGTATAGCGGGGGGGCCCGCAGATACGCAGTATTTT. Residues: CASSIAGGPADTQYF.

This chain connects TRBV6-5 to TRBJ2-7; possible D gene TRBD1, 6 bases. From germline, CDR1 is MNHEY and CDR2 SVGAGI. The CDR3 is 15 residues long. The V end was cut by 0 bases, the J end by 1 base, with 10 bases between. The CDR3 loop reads CASSYSGQGSYEQYF. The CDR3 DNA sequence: TGTGCCAGCAGTTACTCGGGGCAGGGGTCCTACGAGCAGTACTTC.

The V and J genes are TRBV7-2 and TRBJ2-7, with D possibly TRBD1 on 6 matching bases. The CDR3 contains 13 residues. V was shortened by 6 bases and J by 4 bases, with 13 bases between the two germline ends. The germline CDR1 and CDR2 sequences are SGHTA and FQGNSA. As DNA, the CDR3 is TGTGCCAGCAGGACAACAGGGAGTTACGAGCAGTACTTC. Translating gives CASRTTGSYEQYF. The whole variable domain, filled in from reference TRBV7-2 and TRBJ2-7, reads GAGVSQSPSNKVTEKGKDVELRCDPISGHTALYWYRQSLGQGLEFLIYFQGNSAPDKSGLPSDRFSAERTGGSVSTLTIQRTQQEDSAVYLCASRTTGSYEQYFGPGTRLTVT.

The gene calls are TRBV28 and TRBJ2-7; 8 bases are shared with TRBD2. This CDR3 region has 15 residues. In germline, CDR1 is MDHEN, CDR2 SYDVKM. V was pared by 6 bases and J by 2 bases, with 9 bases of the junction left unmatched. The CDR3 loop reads CASSPGGGYTYEQYF. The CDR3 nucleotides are TGTGCCAGCAGCCCCGGGGGGGGTTATACCTACGAGCAGTACTTC.

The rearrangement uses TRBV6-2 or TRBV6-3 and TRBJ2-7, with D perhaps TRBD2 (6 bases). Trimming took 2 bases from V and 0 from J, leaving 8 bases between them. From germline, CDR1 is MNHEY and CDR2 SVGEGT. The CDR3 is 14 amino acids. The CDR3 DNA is TGTGCCAGCAGTTACGGAGGGGCCTCCTACGAGCAGTACTTC. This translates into CASSYGGASYEQYF.

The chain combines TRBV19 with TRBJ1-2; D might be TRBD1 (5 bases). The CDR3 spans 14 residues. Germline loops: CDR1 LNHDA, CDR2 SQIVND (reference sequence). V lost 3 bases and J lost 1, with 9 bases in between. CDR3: CASSIAGLNYGYTF. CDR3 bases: TGTGCCAGTAGTATCGCAGGGCTTAACTATGGCTACACCTTC.

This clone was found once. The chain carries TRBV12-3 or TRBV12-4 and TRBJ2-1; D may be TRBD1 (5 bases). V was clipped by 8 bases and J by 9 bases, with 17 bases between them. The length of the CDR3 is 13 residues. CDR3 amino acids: CASERQGLGEQFF. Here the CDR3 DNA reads TGTGCCAGCGAAAGGCAGGGTCTAGGTGAGCAGTTCTTC.

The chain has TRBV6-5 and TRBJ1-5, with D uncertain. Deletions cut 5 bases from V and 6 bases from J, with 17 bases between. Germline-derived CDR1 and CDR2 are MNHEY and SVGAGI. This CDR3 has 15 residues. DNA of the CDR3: TGTGCCAGCAGTCCCCAGAGGCAAATGGCTCAGCCCCAGCATTTT. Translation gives CASSPQRQMAQPQHF.

The CDR3 nucleotides read TGTGCCAGCAGGACGGCAGGGGAAATCACCGGGGAGCTGTTTTTT. Encoded protein: CASRTAGEITGELFF. The chain employs TRBV27 and TRBJ2-2; D is perhaps TRBD1 (6 bases). CDR3 length equals 15 residues. CDR1 and CDR2 from the germline V gene are MNHEY and SMNVEV (reference sequence). Trimming took 6 bases from V and 4 from J, leaving 15 bases between them.

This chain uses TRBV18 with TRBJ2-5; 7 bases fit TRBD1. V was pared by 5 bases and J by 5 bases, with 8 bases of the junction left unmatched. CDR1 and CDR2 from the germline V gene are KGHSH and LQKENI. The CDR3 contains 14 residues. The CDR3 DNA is TGTGCCAGCTCAACCAGACAGGGTTGGGAGACCCAGTACTTC. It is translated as CASSTRQGWETQYF.

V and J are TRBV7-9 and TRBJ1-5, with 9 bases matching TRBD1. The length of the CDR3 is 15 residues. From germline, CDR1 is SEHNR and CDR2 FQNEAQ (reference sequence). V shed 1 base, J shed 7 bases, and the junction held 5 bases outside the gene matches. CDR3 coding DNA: TGTGCCAGCAGCTTAGGAGGGACAGGGTACCAGCCCCAGCATTTT. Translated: CASSLGGTGYQPQHF.

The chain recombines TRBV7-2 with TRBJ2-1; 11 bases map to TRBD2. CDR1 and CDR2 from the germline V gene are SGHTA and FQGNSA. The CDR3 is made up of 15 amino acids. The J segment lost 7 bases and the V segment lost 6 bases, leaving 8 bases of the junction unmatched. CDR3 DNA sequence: TGTGCCAGCAGAGACTATAGCGGGGGGGCGAATGAGCAGTTCTTC. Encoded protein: CASRDYSGGANEQFF.

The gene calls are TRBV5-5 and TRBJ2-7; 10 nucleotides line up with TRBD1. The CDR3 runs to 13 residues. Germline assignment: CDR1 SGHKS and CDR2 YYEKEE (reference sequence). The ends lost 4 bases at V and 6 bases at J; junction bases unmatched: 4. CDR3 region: CASSRQGAGEQYF. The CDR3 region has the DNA TGTGCCAGCAGCCGACAGGGGGCGGGCGAGCAGTACTTC.

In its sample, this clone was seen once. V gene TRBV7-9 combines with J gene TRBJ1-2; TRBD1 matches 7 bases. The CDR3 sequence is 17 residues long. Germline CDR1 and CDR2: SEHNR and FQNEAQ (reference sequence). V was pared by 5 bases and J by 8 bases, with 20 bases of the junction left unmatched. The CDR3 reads CASSTQETGFRIRGYTF. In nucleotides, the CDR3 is TGTGCCAGCAGCACACAAGAGACAGGGTTTCGGATTCGAGGCTACACCTTC.

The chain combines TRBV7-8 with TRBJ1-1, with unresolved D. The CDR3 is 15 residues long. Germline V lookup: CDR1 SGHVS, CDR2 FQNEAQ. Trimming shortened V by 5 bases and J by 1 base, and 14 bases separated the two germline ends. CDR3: CASSHREGKNTEAFF. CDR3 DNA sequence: TGTGCCAGCAGCCACCGGGAGGGCAAGAACACTGAAGCTTTCTTT.

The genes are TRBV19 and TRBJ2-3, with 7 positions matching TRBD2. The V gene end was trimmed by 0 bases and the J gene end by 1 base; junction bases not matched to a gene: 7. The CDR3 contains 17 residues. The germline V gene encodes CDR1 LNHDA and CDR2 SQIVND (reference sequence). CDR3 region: CASSIEAGDPGTDTQYF. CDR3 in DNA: TGTGCCAGTAGTATAGAGGCGGGAGACCCTGGCACAGATACGCAGTATTTT.

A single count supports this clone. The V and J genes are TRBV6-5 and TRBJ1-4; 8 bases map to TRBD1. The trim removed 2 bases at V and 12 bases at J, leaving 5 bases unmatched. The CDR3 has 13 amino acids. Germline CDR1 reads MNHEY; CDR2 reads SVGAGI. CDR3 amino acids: CASSYRTGRELFF. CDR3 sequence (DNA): TGTGCCAGCAGTTACAGGACAGGGAGGGAACTGTTTTTT.

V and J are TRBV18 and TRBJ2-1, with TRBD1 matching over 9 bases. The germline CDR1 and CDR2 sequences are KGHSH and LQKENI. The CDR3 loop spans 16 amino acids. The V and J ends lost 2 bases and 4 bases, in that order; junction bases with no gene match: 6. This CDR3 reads CASSPNLGTGYNEQFF. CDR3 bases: TGTGCCAGCTCACCAAACCTCGGGACAGGGTACAATGAGCAGTTCTTC. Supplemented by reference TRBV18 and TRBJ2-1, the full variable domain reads NAGVMQNPRHLVRRRGQEARLRCSPMKGHSHVYWYRQLPEEGLKFMVYLQKENIIDESGMPKERFSAEFPKEGPSILRIQQVVRGDSAAYFCASSPNLGTGYNEQFFGPGTRLTVL.

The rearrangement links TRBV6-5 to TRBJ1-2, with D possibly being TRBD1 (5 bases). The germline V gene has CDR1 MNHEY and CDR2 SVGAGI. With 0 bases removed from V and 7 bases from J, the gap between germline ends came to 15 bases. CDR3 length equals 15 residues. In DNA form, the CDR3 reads TGTGCCAGCAGTTACTCGTTTGCGGGGCAGGGTGGCTACACCTTC. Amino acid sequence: CASSYSFAGQGGYTF.

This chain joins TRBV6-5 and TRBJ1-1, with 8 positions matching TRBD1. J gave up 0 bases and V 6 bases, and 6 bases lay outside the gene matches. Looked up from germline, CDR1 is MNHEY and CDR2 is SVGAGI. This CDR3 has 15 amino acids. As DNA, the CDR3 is TGTGCCAGCAGACCGGACAGGGCGATGAACACTGAAGCTTTCTTT. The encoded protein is CASRPDRAMNTEAFF.

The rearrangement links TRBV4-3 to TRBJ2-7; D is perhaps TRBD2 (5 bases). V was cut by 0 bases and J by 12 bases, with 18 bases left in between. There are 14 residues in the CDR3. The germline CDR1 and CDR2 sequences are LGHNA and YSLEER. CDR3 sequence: CASSQDRQTGVWYF. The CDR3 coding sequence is TGCGCCAGCAGCCAAGATCGGCAAACCGGGGTCTGGTACTTC.

CDR3 protein: CASSREGDRVNTYEQYF. The CDR3 DNA reads TGCGCCAGCAGCCGGGAAGGGGACAGGGTAAACACCTACGAGCAGTACTTC. This chain joins TRBV4-1 and TRBJ2-7, with 9 bases identical to TRBD1. CDR1 and CDR2 (germline): MGHRA, YSYEKL. This CDR3 has 17 amino acids. The V gene end was trimmed by 4 bases and the J gene end by 2 bases; junction bases not matched to a gene: 12.

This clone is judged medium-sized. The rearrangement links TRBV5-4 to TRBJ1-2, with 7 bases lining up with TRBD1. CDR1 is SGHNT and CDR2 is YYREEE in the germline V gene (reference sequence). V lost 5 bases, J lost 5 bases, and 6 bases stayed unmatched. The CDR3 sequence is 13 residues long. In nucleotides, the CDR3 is TGTGCCAGCAGGGCCGGGACAGCTTATGGCTACACCTTC. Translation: CASRAGTAYGYTF. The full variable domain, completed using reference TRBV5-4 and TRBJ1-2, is ETGVTQSPTHLIKTRGQQVTLRCSSQSGHNTVSWYQQALGQGPQFIFQYYREEENGRGNFPPRFSGLQFPNYSSELNVNALELDDSALYLCASRAGTAYGYTFGSGTRLTVV.

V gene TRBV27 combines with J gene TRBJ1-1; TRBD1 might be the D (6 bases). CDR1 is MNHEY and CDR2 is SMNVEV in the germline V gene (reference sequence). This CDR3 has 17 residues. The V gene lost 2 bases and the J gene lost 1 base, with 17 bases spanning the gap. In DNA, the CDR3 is TGTGCCAGCAGTTTAAGTATGCTCCGACAGGCGAACACTGAAGCTTTCTTT. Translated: CASSLSMLRQANTEAFF.

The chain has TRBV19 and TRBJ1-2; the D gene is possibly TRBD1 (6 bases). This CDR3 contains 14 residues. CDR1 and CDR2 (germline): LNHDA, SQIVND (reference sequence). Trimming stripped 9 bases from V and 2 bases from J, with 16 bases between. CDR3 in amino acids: CASRPTTGNYGYTF. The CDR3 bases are TGTGCCAGCAGACCCACTACAGGGAACTATGGCTACACCTTC.

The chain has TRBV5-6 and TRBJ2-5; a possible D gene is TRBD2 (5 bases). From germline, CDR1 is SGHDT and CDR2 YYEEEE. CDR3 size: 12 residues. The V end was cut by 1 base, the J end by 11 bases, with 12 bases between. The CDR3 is CASSLSGRSQYF. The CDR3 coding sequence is TGTGCCAGCAGCTTGTCGGGGAGATCTCAGTACTTC.

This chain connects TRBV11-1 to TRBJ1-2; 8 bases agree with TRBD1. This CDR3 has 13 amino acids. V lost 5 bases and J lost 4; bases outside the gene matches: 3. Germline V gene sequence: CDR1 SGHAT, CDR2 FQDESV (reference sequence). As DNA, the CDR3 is TGTGCCAGCAGCCTTGGGACAGGCTATGGCTACACCTTC. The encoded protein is CASSLGTGYGYTF.